The 16 T cell receptor beta chains listed next were all sequenced from one sample in a study of T cell responses to AZD1222 COVID-19 vaccine. This table comes from immunoSEQ multiplex PCR, and its TCRdb copy is limited to in-frame clones, with some not included. The data contain about 96,000 clones, about nine tenths of them singletons. Sequenced material: peripheral blood, taken on day 0 of AZD1222 vaccination. All receptors come from an adult in good health.

J is TRBJ2-3 and V is TRBV9, with D perhaps given as TRBD1 or TRBD2 (5 bases each). Trimming removed 4 bases from V and 6 bases from J, with 15 bases in between. Germline assignment: CDR1 SGDLS and CDR2 YYNGEE. The CDR3 has 14 residues. The DNA of the CDR3 is TGTGCCAGCAGCCTAGAGGGGTCAACCGATACGCAGTATTTT. The encoded protein is CASSLEGSTDTQYF.

The chain employs TRBV5-4 and TRBJ2-3; 7 bases match TRBD1. The CDR3 contains 13 residues. J was trimmed by 3 bases and V by 4 bases; bases with no gene match: 2. Germline V CDR1 and CDR2: SGHNT, YYREEE (reference sequence). CDR3 loop: CASSEGQTDTQYF. As DNA, the CDR3 is TGTGCCAGCAGCGAGGGACAGACAGATACGCAGTATTTT.

The chain links TRBV28 to TRBJ1-2; D not certain. Germline V gene data show CDR1 as MDHEN and CDR2 as SYDVKM. The CDR3 loop spans 15 amino acids. V lost 5 bases and J lost 2, with 15 bases in between. As DNA, the CDR3 is TGTGCCAGCAGTACGTACAGTATTCAAAACTATGGCTACACCTTC. Residues: CASSTYSIQNYGYTF.

The chain links TRBV9 to TRBJ2-1, with D tentatively TRBD2 (5 bases). From germline, CDR1 is SGDLS and CDR2 YYNGEE. V was cut by 0 bases and J by 4 bases, with 11 bases left in between. The CDR3 spans 15 residues. CDR3 DNA sequence: TGTGCCAGCAGCGTAGCTGAGGGTGGTTACAATGAGCAGTTCTTC. Its translation is CASSVAEGGYNEQFF.

The CDR3 protein is CASNQEGYGYTF. The CDR3 DNA follows: TGTGCCAGCAACCAAGAGGGGTATGGCTACACCTTC. This chain uses TRBV6-1 with TRBJ1-2, with D possibly matching TRBD1 (5 bases). V lost 7 bases and J lost 5, with 11 bases in between. Germline V gene lookup returns CDR1 MNHNS and CDR2 SASEGT. The length of the CDR3 is 12 residues.

V usage is TRBV10-3 and J usage is TRBJ2-3; D is possibly TRBD1 (5 bases). V lost 10 bases and J 1 base, leaving 15 bases between the germline ends. Germline V gives CDR1 ENHRY, CDR2 SYGVKD. This CDR3 has 14 residues. The CDR3 DNA reads TGTGCCACCATGGATGGCAGGGGCACAGATACGCAGTATTTT. Encoded protein: CATMDGRGTDTQYF.

The rearrangement links TRBV7-3 to TRBJ2-1, with D uncertain. Trimming shortened V by 5 bases and J by 9 bases, and 14 bases separated the two germline ends. Germline V CDR1 and CDR2: SGHTA, FQGTGA. There are 13 residues in the CDR3. This chain's CDR3 is CASSPDRRSEQFF. Here the CDR3 DNA reads TGTGCCAGCAGCCCCGACCGTAGGAGTGAGCAGTTCTTC. The full variable domain, rest sourced from reference TRBV7-3 and TRBJ2-1, is GAGVSQTPSNKVTEKGKYVELRCDPISGHTALYWYRQSLGQGPEFLIYFQGTGAADDSGLPNDRFFAVRPEGSVSTLKIQRTERGDSAVYLCASSPDRRSEQFFGPGTRLTVL.

This rearrangement joins TRBV6-5 to TRBJ1-4; D not certain. Trimming pared 2 bases from V and 6 bases from J, leaving 7 bases between. The CDR3 is 13 amino acids. The V gene's germline CDR1 is MNHEY and CDR2 SVGAGI. CDR3 sequence (DNA): TGTGCCAGCAGTTACGCCGGAGATGAAAAACTGTTTTTT. Translating it yields CASSYAGDEKLFF.

The chain carries TRBV14 and TRBJ1-2; the D gene is possibly TRBD1 (5 bases). Trimming removed 3 bases from V and 6 bases from J, with 17 bases in between. Germline V gene data show CDR1 as SGHDN and CDR2 as FVKESK. The CDR3 has 15 residues. The CDR3 DNA follows: TGTGCCAGCAGCCAGTTATTAGGGACGCTGGATGGCTACACCTTC. Amino acid sequence: CASSQLLGTLDGYTF. Using reference TRBV14 and TRBJ1-2 for the parts outside the CDR3, the full variable domain is EAGVTQFPSHSVIEKGQTVTLRCDPISGHDNLYWYRRVMGKEIKFLLHFVKESKQDESGMPNNRFLAERTGGTYSTLKVQPAELEDSGVYFCASSQLLGTLDGYTFGSGTRLTVV.

The chain carries TRBV19 and TRBJ2-1, with D tentatively TRBD1 (6 bases). Trimming took off 10 bases at V and 4 bases at J, with 11 bases between the two ends. This CDR3 region has 12 residues. Per the germline V gene, CDR1 is LNHDA and CDR2 is SQIVND (reference sequence). CDR3 sequence reads: CATRGGYNEQFF. The CDR3 DNA is TGTGCCACCAGAGGGGGTTACAATGAGCAGTTCTTC.

The chain carries TRBV2 and TRBJ2-1, with 10 bases fitting TRBD2. There are 20 residues in the CDR3. The V and J ends lost 0 bases and 7 bases, in that order; junction bases with no gene match: 18. From germline, CDR1 is SNHLY and CDR2 FYNNEI. CDR3 DNA: TGTGCCAGCAGTGAAGCCCGTCCTAAGGGGCTAGCGGGAGTTCGAAATGAGCAGTTCTTC. This codes for CASSEARPKGLAGVRNEQFF. The full variable domain, rest sourced from reference TRBV2 and TRBJ2-1, is EPEVTQTPSHQVTQMGQEVILRCVPISNHLYFYWYRQILGQKVEFLVSFYNNEISEKSEIFDDQFSVERPDGSNFTLKIRSTKLEDSAMYFCASSEARPKGLAGVRNEQFFGPGTRLTVL.

The V call is TRBV11-2, the J call TRBJ2-2, with 9 positions matching TRBD2. The CDR3 consists of 16 residues. V shed 6 bases and J 4 bases; nucleotides not matched to a gene: 9. Germline CDR1 reads SGHAT; CDR2 reads FQNNGV. The CDR3 nucleotides read TGTGCCAGCAGTTCCAGCGGGGGGCAGGGCACCGGGGAGCTGTTTTTT. It codes for CASSSSGGQGTGELFF.

This chain uses TRBV6-2 or TRBV6-3 with TRBJ2-6, with D possibly matching TRBD1 (5 bases). Trimming left V 5 bases short and J 2 bases short, with 10 bases between. CDR3 length equals 15 residues. Germline lookup yields CDR1 MNHEY and CDR2 SVGEGT. CDR3 nucleotides: TGTGCCAGCAGTCACCTAGGGGCTGGGGCCAACGTCCTGACTTTC. This gives the protein CASSHLGAGANVLTF.

The gene calls are TRBV7-2 and TRBJ2-3; possible D gene TRBD2, 6 bases. In germline, CDR1 is SGHTA, CDR2 FQGNSA. The ends were cut back, 3 bases at V and 0 bases at J, with 10 bases in the middle. The CDR3 runs to 15 residues. CDR3 nucleotide sequence: TGTGCCAGCAGCTTCCTGGGACTCAGCACAGATACGCAGTATTTT. It is translated as CASSFLGLSTDTQYF. The entire variable domain, with the rest obtained from reference TRBV7-2 and TRBJ2-3, is as follows: GAGVSQSPSNKVTEKGKDVELRCDPISGHTALYWYRQSLGQGLEFLIYFQGNSAPDKSGLPSDRFSAERTGGSVSTLTIQRTQQEDSAVYLCASSFLGLSTDTQYFGPGTRLTVL.

The chain links TRBV19 to TRBJ2-6; 7 bases agree with TRBD1. The CDR3 sequence is 16 residues long. Losses at the gene ends were 5 bases for V and 0 bases for J; bases not matched to a gene: 4. The V gene's germline CDR1 is LNHDA and CDR2 SQIVND (reference sequence). The DNA of the CDR3 is TGTGCCAGTAGTGAGCACAGGGGCTCTGGGGCCAACGTCCTGACTTTC. Translation gives CASSEHRGSGANVLTF. Together with reference TRBV19 and TRBJ2-6, the CDR3 gives the full variable domain: DGGITQSPKYLFRKEGQNVTLSCEQNLNHDAMYWYRQDPGQGLRLIYYSQIVNDFQKGDIAEGYSVSREKKESFPLTVTSAQKNPTAFYLCASSEHRGSGANVLTFGAGSRLTVL.

V gene TRBV19 combines with J gene TRBJ1-5; possibly TRBD1 for D (5 bases). This CDR3 is built from 15 residues. CDR1 LNHDA and CDR2 SQIVND come from the germline V gene (reference sequence). V lost 8 bases and J 2 bases, leaving 16 bases between the germline ends. The CDR3 region has the DNA TGTGCCAGTGGGACGGGGAAGGTGGGCAATCAGCCCCAGCATTTT. Its translation: CASGTGKVGNQPQHF.